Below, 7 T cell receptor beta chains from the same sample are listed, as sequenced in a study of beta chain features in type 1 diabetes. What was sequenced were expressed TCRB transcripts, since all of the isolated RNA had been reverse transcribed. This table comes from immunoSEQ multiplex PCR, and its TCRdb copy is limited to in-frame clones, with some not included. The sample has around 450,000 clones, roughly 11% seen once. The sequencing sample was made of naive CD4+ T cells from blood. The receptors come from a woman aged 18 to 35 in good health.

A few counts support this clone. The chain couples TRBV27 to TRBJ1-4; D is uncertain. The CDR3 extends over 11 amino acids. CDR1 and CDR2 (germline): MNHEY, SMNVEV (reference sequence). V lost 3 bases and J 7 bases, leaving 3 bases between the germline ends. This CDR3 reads CASSLGEKLFF. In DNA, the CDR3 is TGTGCCAGCAGTTTGGGTGAAAAACTGTTTTTT. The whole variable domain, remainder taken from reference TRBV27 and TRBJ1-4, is EAQVTQNPRYLITVTGKKLTVTCSQNMNHEYMSWYRQDPGLGLRQIYYSMNVEVTDKGDVPEGYKVSRKEKRNFPLILESPSPNQTSLYFCASSLGEKLFFGSGTQLSVL.

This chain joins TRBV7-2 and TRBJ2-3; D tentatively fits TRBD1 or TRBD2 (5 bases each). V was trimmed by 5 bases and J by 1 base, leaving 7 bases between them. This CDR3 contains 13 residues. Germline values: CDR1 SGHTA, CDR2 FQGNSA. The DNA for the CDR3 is TGTGCCAGCAGCCAGGGACGCACAGATACGCAGTATTTT. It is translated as CASSQGRTDTQYF.

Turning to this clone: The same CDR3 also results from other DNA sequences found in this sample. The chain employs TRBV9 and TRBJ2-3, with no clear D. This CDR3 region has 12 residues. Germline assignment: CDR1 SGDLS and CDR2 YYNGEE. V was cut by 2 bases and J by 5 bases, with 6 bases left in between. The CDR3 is CASSVALDTQYF. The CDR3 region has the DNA TGTGCCAGCAGCGTCGCTCTAGATACGCAGTATTTT.

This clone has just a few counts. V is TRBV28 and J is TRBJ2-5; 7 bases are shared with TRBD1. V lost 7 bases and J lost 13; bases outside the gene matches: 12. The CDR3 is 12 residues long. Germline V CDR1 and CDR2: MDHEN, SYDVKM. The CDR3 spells CASNRSPGQRYF. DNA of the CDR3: TGTGCCAGCAACCGATCCCCGGGACAGAGGTACTTC.

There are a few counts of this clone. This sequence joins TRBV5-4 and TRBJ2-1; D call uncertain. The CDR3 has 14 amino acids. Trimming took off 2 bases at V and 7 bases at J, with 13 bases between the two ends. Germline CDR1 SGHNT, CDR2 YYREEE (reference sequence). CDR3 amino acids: CASSFVQAGNEQFF. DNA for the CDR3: TGTGCCAGCAGCTTCGTTCAGGCCGGGAATGAGCAGTTCTTC. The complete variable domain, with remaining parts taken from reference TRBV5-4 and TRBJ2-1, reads ETGVTQSPTHLIKTRGQQVTLRCSSQSGHNTVSWYQQALGQGPQFIFQYYREEENGRGNFPPRFSGLQFPNYSSELNVNALELDDSALYLCASSFVQAGNEQFFGPGTRLTVL.

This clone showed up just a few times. CDR3 sequence: CASRQPGGRNTQYF. DNA of the CDR3: TGTGCCAGCAGACAACCGGGAGGCAGAAATACGCAGTATTTT. The rearrangement uses TRBV6-5 and TRBJ2-3; 7 bases map to TRBD2. This CDR3 comprises 14 residues. Germline lookup yields CDR1 MNHEY and CDR2 SVGAGI. V shed 6 bases, J shed 7 bases, and the junction held 10 bases outside the gene matches.

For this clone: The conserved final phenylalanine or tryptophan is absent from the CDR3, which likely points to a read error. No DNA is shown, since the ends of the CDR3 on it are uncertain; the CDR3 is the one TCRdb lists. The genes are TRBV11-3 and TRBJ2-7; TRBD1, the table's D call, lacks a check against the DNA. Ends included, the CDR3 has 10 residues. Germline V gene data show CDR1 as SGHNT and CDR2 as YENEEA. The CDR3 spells CASSPRGTEG.